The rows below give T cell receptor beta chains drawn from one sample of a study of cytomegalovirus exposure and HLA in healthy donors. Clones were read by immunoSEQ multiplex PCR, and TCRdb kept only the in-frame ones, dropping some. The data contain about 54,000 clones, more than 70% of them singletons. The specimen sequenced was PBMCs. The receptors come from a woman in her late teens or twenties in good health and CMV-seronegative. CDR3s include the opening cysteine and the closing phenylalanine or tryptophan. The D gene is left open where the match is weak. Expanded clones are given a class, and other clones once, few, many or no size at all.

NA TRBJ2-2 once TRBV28 TGTGCCAGCAGTTTGGAGGCGGGGAGTTCCACCGGGGAGCTGTTTTTT CASSLEAGSSTGELFF
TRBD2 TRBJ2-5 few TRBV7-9 TGTGCCAGCAGCTTAGTGCTAGCGGGGAGGGAGACCCAGTACTTC CASSLVLAGRETQYF
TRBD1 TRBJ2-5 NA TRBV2 TGTGCCAGCAGTCAAACCGGGACAGGGGGGACAACTCAAGAGACCCAGTACTTC CASSQTGTGGTTQETQYF
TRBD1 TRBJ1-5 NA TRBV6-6 TGTGCCAGCAGTTACCTCGACAGGGAAGGTCAGCCCCAGCATTTT CASSYLDREGQPQHF
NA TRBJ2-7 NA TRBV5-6 TGTGCCAGCAGCTTGGTTGGAGGACCAGGAGGGGAGCAGTACTTC CASSLVGGPGGEQYF
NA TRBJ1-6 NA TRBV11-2 TGTGCCACCACCCAGGGCTCGTATAATTCACCCCTCCACTTT CATTQGSYNSPLHF
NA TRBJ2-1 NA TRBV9 TGTGCCAGCAGCGGTGGCAGGGCCTCCTACAATGAGCAGTTCTTC CASSGGRASYNEQFF
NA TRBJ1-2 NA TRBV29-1 TGCAGCGTTGTAGACGGAGGATTGATCTATGGCTACACCTTC CSVVDGGLIYGYTF
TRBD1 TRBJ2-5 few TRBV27 TGTGCCAGCAGATTTATCGGGACAGATCAAGAGACCCAGTACTTC CASRFIGTDQETQYF
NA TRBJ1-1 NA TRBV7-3 TGTGCCAGCAGCCAGGACAGAACGAACGCTGAAGCTTTCTTT CASSQDRTNAEAFF
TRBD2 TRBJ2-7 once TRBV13 TGTGCCAGCAGCTTAGGTAGCGGGAGGGCCGGGAGAGACGAGCAGTACTTC CASSLGSGRAGRDEQYF
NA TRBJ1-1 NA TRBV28 TGTGCCAGCAGTTTGATTGAGTCTGAAGCTTTCTTT CASSLIESEAFF
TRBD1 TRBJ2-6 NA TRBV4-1 TGCGCCAGCAGCCCCTCAGGTGGACAGGGGTTAACAGGAGCCAACGTCCTGACTTTC CASSPSGGQGLTGANVLTF
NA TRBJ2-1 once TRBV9 TGTGCCAGCAGCGTAACTAATGAGCAGTTCTTC CASSVTNEQFF
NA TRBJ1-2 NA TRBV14 TGTGCCAGCAGCCAAGATCGTTATGGCTACACCTTC CASSQDRYGYTF
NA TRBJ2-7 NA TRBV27 TGTGCCAGCAGTTTTGACAGGAGCGATTACGAGCAGTACTTC CASSFDRSDYEQYF
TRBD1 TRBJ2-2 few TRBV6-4 TGTGCCAGCAGTGAGAGGACAGGGAACACCGGGGAGCTGTTTTTT CASSERTGNTGELFF
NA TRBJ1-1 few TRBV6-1 TGTGCCAGCAGTGAGAGGCACAAGAACACTGAAGCTTTCTTT CASSERHKNTEAFF
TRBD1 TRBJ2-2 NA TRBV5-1 TGCGCCAGCAGCCTGCTGGGACAGGGGAGTCTTACCGGGGAGCTGTTTTTT CASSLLGQGSLTGELFF
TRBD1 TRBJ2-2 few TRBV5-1 TGCGCCAGCAGTTACGACAGGGCCGGGGAGCTGTTTTTT CASSYDRAGELFF
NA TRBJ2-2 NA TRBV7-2 TGTGCCAGCAGCTCTCGGTCGGGACTCCCATGCGTGTTTTTT CASSSRSGLPCVFF
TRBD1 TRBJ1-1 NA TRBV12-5 TGTGCTAGTGGTCTAGGACAGGGAGCGTTTGAAGCTTTCTTT CASGLGQGAFEAFF
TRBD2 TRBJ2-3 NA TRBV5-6 TGTGCCAGCAGCTTACTAGCGGGTATTTGGGATAGCACAGATACGCAGTATTTT CASSLLAGIWDSTDTQYF
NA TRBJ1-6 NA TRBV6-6 TGTGCCAACCGTGGGGGGTCAAATTCACCCCTCCACTTT CANRGGSNSPLHF
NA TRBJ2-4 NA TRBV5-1 TGCGCCAGCAGCACAGGGACAGCCAAAAACATTCAGTACTTC CASSTGTAKNIQYF
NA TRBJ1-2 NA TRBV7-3 TGTGCCAGCAGCTTTGCCGGGGACTATGGCTACACCTTC CASSFAGDYGYTF
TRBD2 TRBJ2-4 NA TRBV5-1 TGCGCCAGCAGCATGGGACTAGCGGGAGGGTTTCGTCCCATTCAGTACTTC CASSMGLAGGFRPIQYF
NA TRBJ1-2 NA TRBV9 TGTGCCAGCAGCGTAGAGGGCGGGAACTATGGCTACACCTTC CASSVEGGNYGYTF
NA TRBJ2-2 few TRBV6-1 TGTGCCAGCGTATCGGCAGGGGCAGGGACCGGGGAGCTGTTTTTT CASVSAGAGTGELFF
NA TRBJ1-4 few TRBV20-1 TGCAGTGCTAGGTCCGGCGGAAAACTGTTTTTT CSARSGGKLFF
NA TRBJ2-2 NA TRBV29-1 TGCAGCGTTGAGGGACACAACACCGGGGAGCTGTTTTTT CSVEGHNTGELFF
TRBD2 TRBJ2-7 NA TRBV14 TGTGCCAGCAGCCAGAGCTCGCGGCGGGAGGGCCGCGAGCAGTACTTC CASSQSSRREGREQYF
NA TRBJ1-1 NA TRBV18 TGTGCCAGCTCACCAAGGGGGGGGCAGAACACTGAAGCTTTCTTT CASSPRGGQNTEAFF
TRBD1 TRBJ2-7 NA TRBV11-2 TGTGCCAGCAGCTTATCGGAGACAGGGCAGTCCTACGAGCAGTACTTC CASSLSETGQSYEQYF
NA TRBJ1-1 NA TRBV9 TGTGCCAGCAGCGTAGATATTGTTTACACTGAAGCTTTCTTT CASSVDIVYTEAFF
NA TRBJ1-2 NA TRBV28 TGTGCCAGCAGTTGGCGCGGGGGCTATGGCTACACCTTC CASSWRGGYGYTF
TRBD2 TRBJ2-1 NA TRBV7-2 TGTGCCAGCAGCTTAGATTTAGCGGGAGGGGCAAATGAGCAGTTCTTC CASSLDLAGGANEQFF
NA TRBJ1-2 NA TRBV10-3 TGTGCCATCAGTGAGTCGAGTGAAAGTGGCTACACCTTC CAISESSESGYTF
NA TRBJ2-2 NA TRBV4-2 TGTGCCAGCAGCCAAGGTGGACCAGCTCAGGGCACCGGGGAGCTGTTTTTT CASSQGGPAQGTGELFF
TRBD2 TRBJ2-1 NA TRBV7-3 TGTGCCAGCAGCTTAAGGGGCGGGAGTAGGGAGAATGAGCAGTTCTTC CASSLRGGSRENEQFF
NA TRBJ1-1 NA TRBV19 TGTGCCAGTAGTATAGGAGCAGGTTCGATCACTGAAGCTTTCTTT CASSIGAGSITEAFF
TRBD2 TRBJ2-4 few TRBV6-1 TGTGCCAGCAGTGTATCGACTAGCGGGAGCGACATTCAGTACTTC CASSVSTSGSDIQYF
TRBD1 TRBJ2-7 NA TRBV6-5 TGTGCCAGCAGTTATCGAGGGGGCGCATTGTACTTC CASSYRGGALYF
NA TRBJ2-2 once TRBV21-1 TGTGCCAGCAGCACTAAGCGGTTGCCCGGGGAGCTGTTTTTT CASSTKRLPGELFF
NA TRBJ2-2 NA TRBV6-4 TGTGCCAGCAGTGAGATACCGGGCGGGGAGCTGTTTTTT CASSEIPGGELFF
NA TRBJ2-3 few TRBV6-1 TGTGCCAGCAAAGACAGTTACCAAGGAGATACGCAGTATTTT CASKDSYQGDTQYF
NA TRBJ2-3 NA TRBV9 TGTGCCAGCAGCCCTCCCGCGGAGGGAGATACGCAGTATTTT CASSPPAEGDTQYF
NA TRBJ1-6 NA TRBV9 TGTGCCAGCAGCGGTAGTGGGGGGTGGGCGAATTCACCCCTCCACTTT CASSGSGGWANSPLHF
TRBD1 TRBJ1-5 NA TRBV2 TGTGCCAGCAGTGGGGACCCGGACAGGGGAGCGACTCAGCCCCAGCATTTT CASSGDPDRGATQPQHF
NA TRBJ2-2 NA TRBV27 TGTGCCAGCAGTCGGGACACCGGGGAGCTGTTTTTT CASSRDTGELFF
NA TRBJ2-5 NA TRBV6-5 TGTGCCAGCACCAGGGACATCCAAGAGACCCAGTACTTC CASTRDIQETQYF
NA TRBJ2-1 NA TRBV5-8 TGTGCCAGCAGCTTGGGGGGAGGTCTCAATGAGCAGTTCTTC CASSLGGGLNEQFF
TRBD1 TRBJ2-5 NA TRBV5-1 TGCGCCAGCAGCTTTGGAGAGGGGGCTGGGGAGACCCAGTACTTC CASSFGEGAGETQYF